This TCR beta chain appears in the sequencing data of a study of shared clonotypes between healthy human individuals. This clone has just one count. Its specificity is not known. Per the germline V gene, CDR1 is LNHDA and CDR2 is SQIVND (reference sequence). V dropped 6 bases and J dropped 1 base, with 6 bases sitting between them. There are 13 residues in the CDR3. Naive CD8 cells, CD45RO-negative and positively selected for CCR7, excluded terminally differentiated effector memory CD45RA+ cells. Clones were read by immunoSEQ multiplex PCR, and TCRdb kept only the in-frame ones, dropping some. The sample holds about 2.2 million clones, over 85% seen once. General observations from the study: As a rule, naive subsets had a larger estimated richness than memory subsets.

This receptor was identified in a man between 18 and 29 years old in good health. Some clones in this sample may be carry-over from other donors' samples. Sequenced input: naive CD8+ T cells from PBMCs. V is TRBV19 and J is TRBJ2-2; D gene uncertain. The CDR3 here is CASRPVNTGELFF. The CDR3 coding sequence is TGTGCCAGTAGGCCAGTGAACACCGGGGAGCTGTTTTTT.